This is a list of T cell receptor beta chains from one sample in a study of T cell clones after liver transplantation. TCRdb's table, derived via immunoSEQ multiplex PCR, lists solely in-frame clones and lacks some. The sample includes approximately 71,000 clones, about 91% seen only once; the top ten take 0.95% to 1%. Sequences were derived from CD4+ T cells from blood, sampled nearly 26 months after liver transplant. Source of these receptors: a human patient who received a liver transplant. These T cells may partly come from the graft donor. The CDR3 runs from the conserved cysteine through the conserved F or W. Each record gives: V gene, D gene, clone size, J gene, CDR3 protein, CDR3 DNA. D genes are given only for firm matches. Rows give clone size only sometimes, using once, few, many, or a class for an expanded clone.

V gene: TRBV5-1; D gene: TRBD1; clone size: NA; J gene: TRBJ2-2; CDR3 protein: CASSLRTGNTGELFF; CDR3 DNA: TGCGCCAGCAGCTTACGGACAGGGAACACCGGGGAGCTGTTTTTT
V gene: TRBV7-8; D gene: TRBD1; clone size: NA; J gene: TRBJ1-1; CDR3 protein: CASSKDRGIPALNTEAFF; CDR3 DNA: TGTGCCAGCAGCAAAGACAGGGGTATCCCCGCCTTGAACACTGAAGCTTTCTTT
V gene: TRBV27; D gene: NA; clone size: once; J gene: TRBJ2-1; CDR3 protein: CASSPTGSSSYNEQFF; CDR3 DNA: TGTGCCAGCAGCCCGACGGGGTCGAGCTCCTACAATGAGCAGTTCTTC
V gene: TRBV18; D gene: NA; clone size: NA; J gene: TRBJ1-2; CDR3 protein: CASSTATGSNYGYTF; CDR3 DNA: TGTGCCAGCTCCACGGCGACGGGTTCTAACTATGGCTACACCTTC
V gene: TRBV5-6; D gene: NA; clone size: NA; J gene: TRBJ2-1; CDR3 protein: CASSLGIGGYNEQFF; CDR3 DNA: TGTGCCAGCAGCTTGGGCATCGGGGGTTACAATGAGCAGTTCTTC
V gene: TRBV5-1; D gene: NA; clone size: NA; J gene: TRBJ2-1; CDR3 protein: CASSFDRYEQFF; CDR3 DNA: TGCGCCAGCAGCTTTGACAGGTACGAGCAGTTCTTC
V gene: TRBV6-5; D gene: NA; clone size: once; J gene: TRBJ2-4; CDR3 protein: CASSYSTRGIQYF; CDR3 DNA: TGTGCCAGCAGTTACTCGACTAGGGGCATTCAGTACTTC
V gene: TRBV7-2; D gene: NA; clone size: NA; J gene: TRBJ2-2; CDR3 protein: CASSLLRNTGELFF; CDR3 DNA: TGTGCCAGCAGCTTATTAAGAAACACCGGGGAGCTGTTTTTT
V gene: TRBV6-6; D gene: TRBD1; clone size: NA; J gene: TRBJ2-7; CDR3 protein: CASSYQTVDRLYF; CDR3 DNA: TGTGCCAGCAGTTACCAAACGGTGGACAGGTTGTACTTC
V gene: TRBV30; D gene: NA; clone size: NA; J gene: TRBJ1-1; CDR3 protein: CALDLRPDWTEAFF; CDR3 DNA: TGTGCCCTCGATCTAAGGCCAGATTGGACTGAAGCTTTCTTT
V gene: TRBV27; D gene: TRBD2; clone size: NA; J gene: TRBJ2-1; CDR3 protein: CASSFLAGSPFNEQFF; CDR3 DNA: TGTGCCAGCAGTTTCCTAGCGGGTTCCCCGTTCAATGAGCAGTTCTTC
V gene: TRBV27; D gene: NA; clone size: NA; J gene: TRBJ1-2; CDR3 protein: CASSLQGTYGYTF; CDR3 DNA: TGTGCCAGCAGTTTGCAGGGTACCTATGGCTACACCTTC
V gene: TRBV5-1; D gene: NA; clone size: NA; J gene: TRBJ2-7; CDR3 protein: CASSLAPNGPPYEQYF; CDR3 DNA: TGCGCCAGCAGCTTGGCACCCAACGGTCCCCCCTACGAGCAGTACTTC
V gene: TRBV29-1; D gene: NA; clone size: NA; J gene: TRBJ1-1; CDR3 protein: CSATRGFENTEAFF; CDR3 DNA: TGCAGCGCCACGAGGGGGTTCGAGAACACTGAAGCTTTCTTT
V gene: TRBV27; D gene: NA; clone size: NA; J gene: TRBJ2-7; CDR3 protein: CASSVSYRTVYEQYF; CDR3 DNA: TGTGCCAGCAGTGTCTCCTACAGGACAGTCTACGAGCAGTACTTC
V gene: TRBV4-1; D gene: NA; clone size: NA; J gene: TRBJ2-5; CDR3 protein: CASSQDPGQAGETQYF; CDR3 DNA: TGCGCCAGCAGCCAAGATCCGGGACAAGCTGGAGAGACCCAGTACTTC
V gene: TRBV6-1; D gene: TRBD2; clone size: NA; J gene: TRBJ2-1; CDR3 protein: CASSEGGRNNEQFF; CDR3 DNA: TGTGCCAGCAGTGAGGGCGGGAGAAACAATGAGCAGTTCTTC
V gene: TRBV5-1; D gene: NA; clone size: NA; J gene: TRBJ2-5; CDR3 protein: CASSPQVGGETQYF; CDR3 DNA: TGCGCCAGCAGCCCCCAGGTCGGAGGAGAGACCCAGTACTTC
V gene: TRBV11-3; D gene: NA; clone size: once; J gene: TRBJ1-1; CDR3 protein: CASSLVIPGIRAEAFF; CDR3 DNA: TGTGCCAGCAGCTTAGTAATTCCAGGGATTAGGGCTGAAGCTTTCTTT
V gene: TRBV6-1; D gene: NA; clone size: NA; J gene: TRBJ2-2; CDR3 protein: CASRSSLVGELFF; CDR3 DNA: TGTGCCAGTAGGTCTAGTTTAGTGGGGGAGCTGTTTTTT
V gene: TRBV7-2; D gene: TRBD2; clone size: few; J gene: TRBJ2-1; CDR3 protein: CASSSDSTSGAYNEQFF; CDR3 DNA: TGTGCCAGCAGCTCGGATTCGACTAGCGGAGCCTACAATGAGCAGTTCTTC
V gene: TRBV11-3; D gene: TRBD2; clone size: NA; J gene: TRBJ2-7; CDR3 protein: CAEAGGRYEQYF; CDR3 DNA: TGTGCGGAGGCGGGAGGGCGGTACGAGCAGTACTTC
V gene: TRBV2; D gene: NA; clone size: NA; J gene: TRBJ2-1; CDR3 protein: CASSANEQFF; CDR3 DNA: TGTGCCAGCTCAGCCAATGAGCAGTTCTTC
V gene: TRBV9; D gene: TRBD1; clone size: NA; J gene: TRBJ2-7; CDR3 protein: CASSVGPGTGGNEQYF; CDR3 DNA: TGTGCCAGCAGCGTAGGTCCCGGGACAGGGGGTAACGAGCAGTACTTC
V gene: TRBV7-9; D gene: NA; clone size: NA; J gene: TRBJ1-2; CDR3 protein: CASSLGGENPYGYTF; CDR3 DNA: TGTGCCAGCAGCTTGGGCGGAGAGAACCCCTATGGCTACACCTTC
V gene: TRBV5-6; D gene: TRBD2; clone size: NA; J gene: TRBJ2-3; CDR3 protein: CASRDRLAGGRDTQYF; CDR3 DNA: TGTGCCAGCAGGGACCGACTAGCGGGAGGGCGTGATACGCAGTATTTT
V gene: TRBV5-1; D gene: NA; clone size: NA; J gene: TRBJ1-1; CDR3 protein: CASSREYGNTEAFF; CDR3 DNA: TGCGCCAGCAGCAGGGAGTACGGGAACACTGAAGCTTTCTTT
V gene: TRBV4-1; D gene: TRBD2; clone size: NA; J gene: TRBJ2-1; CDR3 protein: CASSLSGIPLGVTYNEQFF; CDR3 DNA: TGCGCCAGCAGCCTTAGCGGGATTCCACTTGGGGTCACCTACAATGAGCAGTTCTTC
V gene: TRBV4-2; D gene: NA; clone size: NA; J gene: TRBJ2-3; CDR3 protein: CASSQAQGQNTDTQYF; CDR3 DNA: TGTGCCAGCAGCCAAGCCCAGGGGCAAAACACAGATACGCAGTATTTT
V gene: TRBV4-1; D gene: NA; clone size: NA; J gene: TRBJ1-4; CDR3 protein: CASSQELQPIEEKLFF; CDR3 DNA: TGCGCCAGCAGCCAAGAGTTACAACCAATTGAGGAAAAACTGTTTTTT
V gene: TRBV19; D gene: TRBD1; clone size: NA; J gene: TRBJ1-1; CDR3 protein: CASSNPSRDRVRRAFF; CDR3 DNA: TGTGCCAGTAGTAATCCATCGAGGGACAGGGTAAGAAGAGCTTTCTTT
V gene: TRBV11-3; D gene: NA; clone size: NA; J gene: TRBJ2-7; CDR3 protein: CASSLDSGVQYF; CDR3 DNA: TGTGCCAGCAGCTTAGATTCGGGGGTGCAGTACTTC
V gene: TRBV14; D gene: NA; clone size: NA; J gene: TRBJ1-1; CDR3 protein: CASSQDLRASEAFF; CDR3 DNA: TGTGCCAGCAGCCAAGATTTGAGGGCTTCTGAAGCTTTCTTT
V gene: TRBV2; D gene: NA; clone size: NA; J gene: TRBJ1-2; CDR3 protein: CASSTADYGYTF; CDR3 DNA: TGTGCCAGCAGTACGGCTGACTATGGCTACACCTTC
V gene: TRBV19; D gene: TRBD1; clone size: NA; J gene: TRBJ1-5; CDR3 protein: CASSRQGARSNQPQHF; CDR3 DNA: TGTGCCAGTAGTCGACAGGGGGCGAGGAGCAATCAGCCCCAGCATTTT
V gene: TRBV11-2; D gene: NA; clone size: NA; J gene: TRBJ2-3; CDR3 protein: CASVLGVEDTQYF; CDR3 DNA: TGTGCCAGCGTCCTTGGGGTGGAAGATACGCAGTATTTT
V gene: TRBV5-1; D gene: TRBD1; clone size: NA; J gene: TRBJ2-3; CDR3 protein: CASSATGADTQYF; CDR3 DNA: TGCGCCAGCAGCGCCACAGGGGCGGATACGCAGTATTTT
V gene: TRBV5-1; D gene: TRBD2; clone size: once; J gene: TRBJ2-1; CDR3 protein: CASSYLSGREAQFF; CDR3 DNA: TGCGCCAGCAGCTACCTCAGCGGGAGGGAAGCACAGTTCTTC
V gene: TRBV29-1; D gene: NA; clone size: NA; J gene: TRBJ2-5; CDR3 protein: CSVWGLNQETQYF; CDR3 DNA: TGCAGCGTTTGGGGGCTGAATCAAGAGACCCAGTACTTC
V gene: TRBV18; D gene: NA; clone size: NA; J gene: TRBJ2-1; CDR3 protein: CASSPYMDSSYNEQFF; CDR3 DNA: TGTGCCAGCTCACCCTACATGGACAGCTCCTACAATGAGCAGTTCTTC